This TCR beta chain was obtained from a study of response to subunit inactivated influenza vaccine. Points from the study as a whole: It was suggested by the authors that few new T cells are recruited by each seasonal influenza vaccination.

MiXCR, run by TCRdb on the RT-PCR reads, gives a single entry per CDR3 protein. The data show approximately 520,000 distinct CDR3 sequences, more than 15% seen once. The CDR3 consists of 15 residues. The ends were cut back, 6 bases at V and 2 bases at J, with 17 bases in the middle. Germline CDR1 reads MNHNS; CDR2 reads SASEGT. This clonotype was seen more than once but under ten times. Its specificity is not known. The clonotype comes from a man aged 50 to 75 who received an inactivated influenza vaccine. The V and J genes are TRBV6-1 and TRBJ2-7, with D possibly TRBD1 on 6 matching bases. Specimen: CD4+ T cells sorted from PBMCs, collected approximately 25 months after vaccination. DNA for the CDR3: TGTGCCAGCAGAATCGGACAGACCCCCACCTACGAGCAGTACTTC. Its translation: CASRIGQTPTYEQYF.